This passage covers 27 T cell receptor beta chains from one sample sequenced in a study of blood T cell repertoires in COVID-19. Profiling relied on immunoSEQ multiplex PCR, and the TCRdb table lists in-frame clones only, not all of them. The sample carries about 170,000 clones, over 75% recorded once. Material for sequencing was PBMCs or T cells enriched from blood (not recorded which). Source of these receptors: a woman aged 18-29 years who had recovered from COVID-19.

The chain recombines TRBV10-3 with TRBJ1-2; TRBD1 is a possible D gene (5 bases). The CDR3 sequence is 13 residues long. Germline V lookup: CDR1 ENHRY, CDR2 SYGVKD. Trimming left V 5 bases short and J 7 bases short, with 14 bases between. The CDR3 spells CAISTGELGGYTF. The CDR3 DNA reads as TGTGCCATCAGTACGGGGGAGCTTGGTGGCTACACCTTC.

The chain employs TRBV5-4 and TRBJ1-1; 9 bases line up with TRBD1. The J segment lost 1 base and the V segment lost 5 bases, leaving 9 bases of the junction unmatched. Germline assignment: CDR1 SGHNT and CDR2 YYREEE (reference sequence). The CDR3 consists of 16 residues. CDR3 region: CASRPPGQGKNTEAFF. The DNA for the CDR3 is TGTGCCAGCAGACCGCCGGGACAGGGTAAGAACACTGAAGCTTTCTTT.

The rearrangement links TRBV4-1 to TRBJ1-2, with D hard to call. V lost 0 bases and J lost 5, with 13 bases in between. The CDR3 runs to 15 residues. The V gene's germline CDR1 is MGHRA and CDR2 YSYEKL. The CDR3 sequence is CASSQDDSSLYGYTF. CDR3 nucleotide sequence: TGCGCCAGCAGCCAAGATGATTCAAGCTTATATGGCTACACCTTC.

This clone was seen once. This chain links TRBV29-1 with TRBJ2-7, with D maybe TRBD1 (6 bases). The V and J ends lost 3 bases and 4 bases respectively, with 13 bases between them. Germline V gene sequence: CDR1 SQVTM, CDR2 ANQGSEA. This CDR3 spans 13 amino acids. For the CDR3, the DNA is TGCAGCGTTGAGACCGGGACACAATACGAGCAGTACTTC. Protein product: CSVETGTQYEQYF.

This clone was counted once. V and J are TRBV6-5 and TRBJ2-7; possible D gene TRBD2, 5 bases. This CDR3 spans 15 amino acids. CDR1 and CDR2 (germline): MNHEY, SVGAGI. V was shortened by 2 bases and J by 2 bases, with 13 bases between the two germline ends. The CDR3 here is CASSYHVALAYEQYF. CDR3 bases: TGTGCCAGCAGTTACCATGTGGCACTAGCCTACGAGCAGTACTTC.

The J gene is TRBJ2-1, the V gene TRBV10-1; TRBD2 might be the D (6 bases). Germline loops: CDR1 WNHNN, CDR2 SYGVQD (reference sequence). Trimming removed 9 bases from V and 10 bases from J, with 25 bases in between. The CDR3 is 15 residues long. The CDR3 loop is CARTWRGPELGEQFF. The CDR3 DNA is TGCGCCAGGACTTGGCGGGGCCCCGAGCTAGGGGAGCAGTTCTTC.

The chain has TRBV28 and TRBJ1-6; 11 nucleotides line up with TRBD1. J lost 9 bases, V lost 3 bases, and 7 bases had no gene match. Germline V lookup: CDR1 MDHEN, CDR2 SYDVKM. The CDR3 length is 16 residues. The DNA for the CDR3 is TGTGCCAGCAGTTTTATCGGACAGGGGGCAGGTTCACCCCTCCACTTT. Its translation: CASSFIGQGAGSPLHF.

The V and J genes are TRBV13 and TRBJ2-1; 9 nucleotides agree with TRBD2. Germline-derived CDR1 and CDR2 are PRHDT and FYEKMQ (reference sequence). Unmatched junction bases numbered 5, after V lost 5 bases and J lost 0 bases. This CDR3 contains 16 residues. DNA for the CDR3: TGTGCCAGCAGCAGACGACTAGCGGACTCCTACAATGAGCAGTTCTTC. It yields the protein CASSRRLADSYNEQFF.

The chain carries TRBV6-1 and TRBJ1-1; TRBD1 aligns across 7 bases. Losses at the gene ends were 0 bases for V and 4 bases for J; bases not matched to a gene: 5. This CDR3 contains 15 residues. Germline V gene lookup returns CDR1 MNHNS and CDR2 SASEGT. The CDR3 DNA is TGTGCCAGCAGTGAAGCGGGGACAGCCACCACTGAAGCTTTCTTT. It encodes CASSEAGTATTEAFF.

The V gene is TRBV6-2 or TRBV6-3, the J gene TRBJ2-3; the D gene is possibly TRBD2 (6 bases). The V and J ends lost 6 bases and 4 bases respectively, with 14 bases between them. Germline V gene lookup returns CDR1 MNHEY and CDR2 SVGEGT. The CDR3 contains 14 residues. DNA for the CDR3: TGTGCCAGCAGCGTTCGGGAGTTGCCAGATACGCAGTATTTT. Translating it yields CASSVRELPDTQYF.

V is TRBV18 and J is TRBJ2-5; D might be TRBD2 (7 bases). V was shortened by 3 bases and J by 5 bases, with 19 bases between the two germline ends. Germline V lookup: CDR1 KGHSH, CDR2 LQKENI. The CDR3 consists of 16 residues. The CDR3 nucleotides read TGTGCCAGCTCACCTACCTGGGGGGGGCCGAGTGAGACCCAGTACTTC. Translation: CASSPTWGGPSETQYF.

This clone was seen only once. The gene calls are TRBV4-2 and TRBJ2-1, with TRBD1 as a possible D gene (6 bases). V was shortened by 0 bases and J by 7 bases, with 19 bases between the two germline ends. Germline V CDR1 and CDR2: LGHNA, YNFKEQ. The CDR3 contains 17 residues. CDR3 sequence (DNA): TGTGCCAGCAGCCAAGATCAGGGGACGCCCACCGTTAATGAGCAGTTCTTC. Translated, it gives CASSQDQGTPTVNEQFF.

CDR3 sequence: CAISETGLAGGNTGELFF. CDR3 DNA sequence: TGTGCCATCAGTGAGACCGGACTAGCGGGAGGGAACACCGGGGAGCTGTTTTTT. The V call is TRBV10-3, the J call TRBJ2-2, with 14 bases identical to TRBD2. The V segment lost 2 bases and the J segment 1 base; nucleotides outside the gene matches: 3. Germline loops: CDR1 ENHRY, CDR2 SYGVKD. CDR3 length: 18 residues.

A few counts support this clone. This rearrangement joins TRBV28 to TRBJ1-5; maybe TRBD1 (5 bases). The V end was cut by 1 base, the J end by 7 bases, with 14 bases between. The length of the CDR3 is 15 residues. Germline V gives CDR1 MDHEN, CDR2 SYDVKM. CDR3 protein: CASSLSGGVGQPQHF. DNA of the CDR3: TGTGCCAGCAGTTTATCGGGAGGGGTCGGGCAGCCCCAGCATTTT.

This chain joins TRBV19 and TRBJ2-2, with 7 bases identical to TRBD1. The CDR3 is 16 amino acids. V gave up 4 bases and J gave up 6 bases; unmatched junction bases: 11. The germline V gene has CDR1 LNHDA and CDR2 SQIVND (reference sequence). The CDR3 DNA is TGTGCCAGTAGTAACCCTTACAGGGGTAGGGCCGGGGAGCTGTTTTTT. Its translation: CASSNPYRGRAGELFF.

The chain recombines TRBV29-1 with TRBJ2-5, with D perhaps matching TRBD1 (6 bases). CDR1 and CDR2 from the germline V gene are SQVTM and ANQGSEA. Trimming pared 7 bases from V and 2 bases from J, leaving 8 bases between. This CDR3 region has 11 residues. The CDR3 bases are TGCAGCGCCACAGGGCAAGAGACCCAGTACTTC. Protein sequence: CSATGQETQYF.

The J gene is TRBJ2-1, the V gene TRBV19; 7 nucleotides line up with TRBD1. Germline V gene sequence: CDR1 LNHDA, CDR2 SQIVND (reference sequence). Trimming took 3 bases from V and 6 from J; bases not matched to a gene: 8. The CDR3 spans 15 residues. As DNA, the CDR3 is TGTGCCAGTAGTATCTTCTCCCAGGGGGTCAATGAGCAGTTCTTC. It yields the protein CASSIFSQGVNEQFF.

J is TRBJ2-6 and V is TRBV15; D may be TRBD1 (6 bases). The CDR3 runs to 18 residues. V dropped 0 bases and J dropped 0 bases, with 12 bases sitting between them. Germline loops: CDR1 LNHNV, CDR2 YYDKDF (reference sequence). CDR3 sequence reads: CATSRDRGSFSGANVLTF. In DNA form, the CDR3 reads TGTGCCACCAGCAGAGATAGGGGGAGCTTCTCTGGGGCCAACGTCCTGACTTTC.

This chain uses TRBV4-2 with TRBJ1-6; 10 bases fit TRBD1. The CDR3 contains 16 residues. CDR1 is LGHNA and CDR2 is YNFKEQ in the germline V gene. V dropped 0 bases and J dropped 9; count of bases not matched to a gene: 5. The CDR3 bases are TGTGCCAGCAGCCAAGAACCCGGGACAGGGGTTTCACCCCTCCACTTT. This gives the protein CASSQEPGTGVSPLHF.

V usage is TRBV4-3 and J usage is TRBJ2-2; no reliable D call. V shed 7 bases and J shed 4 bases, with 7 bases lying between them. The CDR3 length is 12 residues. Per the germline V gene, CDR1 is LGHNA and CDR2 is YSLEER. In DNA form, the CDR3 reads TGCGCCAGCACTGGCGGCACCGGGGAGCTGTTTTTT. It codes for CASTGGTGELFF.

V usage is TRBV7-8 and J usage is TRBJ1-4; TRBD1 matches at 7 bases. CDR1 is SGHVS and CDR2 is FQNEAQ in the germline V gene. V gave up 5 bases and J gave up 8 bases; unmatched junction bases: 11. This CDR3 spans 15 amino acids. DNA for the CDR3: TGTGCCAGCAGCCCGACGATGGACAGGAGGGAAAAACTGTTTTTT. This gives the protein CASSPTMDRREKLFF.

The rearrangement links TRBV18 to TRBJ2-7; D uncertain. The CDR3 is made up of 15 amino acids. The V end lost 3 bases, the J end lost 0 bases, and 12 bases lay between the germline ends. Germline CDR1 is KGHSH and CDR2 is LQKENI. CDR3: CASSPLAPGSYEQYF. Here the CDR3 DNA reads TGTGCCAGCTCACCGTTAGCTCCGGGCTCCTACGAGCAGTACTTC. Full variable domain (remainder filled in from reference TRBV18 and TRBJ2-7): NAGVMQNPRHLVRRRGQEARLRCSPMKGHSHVYWYRQLPEEGLKFMVYLQKENIIDESGMPKERFSAEFPKEGPSILRIQQVVRGDSAAYFCASSPLAPGSYEQYFGPGTRLTVT.

This chain's CDR3 is CASSLGEYEQYF. CDR3 coding DNA: TGTGCCAGCAGCCTCGGGGAATACGAGCAGTACTTC. The V gene is TRBV28, the J gene TRBJ2-7; tentative D call: TRBD2 (5 bases). This CDR3 comprises 12 residues. Germline assignment: CDR1 MDHEN and CDR2 SYDVKM. Trimming cost V 6 bases and J 4 bases, with 10 bases left between them.

V and J are TRBV6-5 and TRBJ1-2; tentatively, D is TRBD1 (6 bases). Germline CDR1 and CDR2: MNHEY and SVGAGI. The V gene lost 2 bases and the J gene lost 2 bases, with 12 bases spanning the gap. The CDR3 has 15 amino acids. CDR3 sequence (DNA): TGTGCCAGCAGTTACCGGACAGAGGGGAACTATGGCTACACCTTC. Translation gives CASSYRTEGNYGYTF.

V and J are TRBV2 and TRBJ2-1; tentatively, D is TRBD1 (6 bases). Trimming shortened V by 1 base and J by 3 bases, and 13 bases separated the two germline ends. The CDR3 runs to 16 residues. CDR1 and CDR2 (germline): SNHLY, FYNNEI. The CDR3 here is CASSEEGGPNYNEQFF. The CDR3 DNA is TGTGCCAGCAGTGAAGAAGGGGGACCTAACTACAATGAGCAGTTCTTC.

The gene calls are TRBV27 and TRBJ2-1; D is ambiguous. Germline lookup yields CDR1 MNHEY and CDR2 SMNVEV (reference sequence). The CDR3 length is 13 residues. V was pared by 4 bases and J by 1 base, with 5 bases between. DNA for the CDR3: TGTGCCAGCAGTTCCGGTTCCTACAATGAGCAGTTCTTC. Encoded protein: CASSSGSYNEQFF.

This CDR3 reads CASSQEVVGRGNQPQHF. The CDR3 bases are TGTGCCAGCAGCCAAGAGGTGGTGGGCAGAGGCAATCAGCCCCAGCATTTT. The chain combines TRBV4-2 with TRBJ1-5; the D is unclear. Germline assignment: CDR1 LGHNA and CDR2 YNFKEQ. The CDR3 has 17 residues. V lost 0 bases and J 2 bases, leaving 14 bases between the germline ends.